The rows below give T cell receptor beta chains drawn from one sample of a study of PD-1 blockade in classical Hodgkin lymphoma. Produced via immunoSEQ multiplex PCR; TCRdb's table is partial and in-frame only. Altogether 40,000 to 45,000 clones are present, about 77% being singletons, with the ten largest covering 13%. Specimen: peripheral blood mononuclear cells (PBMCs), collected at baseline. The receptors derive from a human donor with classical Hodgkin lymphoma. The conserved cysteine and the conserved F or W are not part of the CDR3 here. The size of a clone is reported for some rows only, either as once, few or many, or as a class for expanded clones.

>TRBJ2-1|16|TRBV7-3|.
ASSPTGTGAFSYNEQF
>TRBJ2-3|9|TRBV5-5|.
ASSLDLTQY
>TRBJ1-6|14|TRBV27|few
ASSPLIRGVNSPLH
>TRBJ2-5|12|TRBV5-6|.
ASSLVGIRETQY
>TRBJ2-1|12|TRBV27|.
ASSLTLLYNEQF
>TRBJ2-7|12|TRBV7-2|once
ASSTSGEAYEQY
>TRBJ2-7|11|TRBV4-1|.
ASSQVRPYEQY
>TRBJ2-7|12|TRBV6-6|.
ASSPRQGAYEQY
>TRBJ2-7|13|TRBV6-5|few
ASSYSGTEGNEQY
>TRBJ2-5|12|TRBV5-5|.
ASSSGQGGETQY
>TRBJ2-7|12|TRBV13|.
ASSLGPAAYEQY
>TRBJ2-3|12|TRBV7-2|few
ASSERGRGDTQY
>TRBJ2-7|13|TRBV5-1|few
ASSATPDRSYEQY